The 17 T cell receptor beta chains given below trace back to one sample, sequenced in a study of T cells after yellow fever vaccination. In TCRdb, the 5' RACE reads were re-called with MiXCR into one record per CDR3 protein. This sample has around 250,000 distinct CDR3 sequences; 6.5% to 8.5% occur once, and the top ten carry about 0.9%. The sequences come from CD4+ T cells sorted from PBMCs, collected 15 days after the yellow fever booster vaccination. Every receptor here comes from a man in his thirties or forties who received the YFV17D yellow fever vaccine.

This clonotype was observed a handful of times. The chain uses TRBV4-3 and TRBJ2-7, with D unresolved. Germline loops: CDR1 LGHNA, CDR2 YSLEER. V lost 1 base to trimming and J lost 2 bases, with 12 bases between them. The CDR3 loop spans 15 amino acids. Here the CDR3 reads CASSQGLLATYEQYF. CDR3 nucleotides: TGCGCCAGCAGCCAAGGGCTTTTAGCCACCTACGAGCAGTACTTC.

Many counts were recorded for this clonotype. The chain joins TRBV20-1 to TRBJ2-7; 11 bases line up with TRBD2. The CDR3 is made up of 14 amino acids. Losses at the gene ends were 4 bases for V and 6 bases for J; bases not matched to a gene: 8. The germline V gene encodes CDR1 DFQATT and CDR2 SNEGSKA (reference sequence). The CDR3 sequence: CSAISPLAGGEQYF. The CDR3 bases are TGCAGTGCTATATCCCCGCTAGCGGGGGGCGAGCAGTACTTC.

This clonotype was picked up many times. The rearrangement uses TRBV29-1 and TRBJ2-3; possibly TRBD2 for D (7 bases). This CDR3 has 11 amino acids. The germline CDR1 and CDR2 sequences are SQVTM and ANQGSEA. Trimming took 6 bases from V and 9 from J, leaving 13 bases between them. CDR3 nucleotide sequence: TGCAGCGTCAACAGGGAGGGCACGCAGTATTTT. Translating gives CSVNREGTQYF.

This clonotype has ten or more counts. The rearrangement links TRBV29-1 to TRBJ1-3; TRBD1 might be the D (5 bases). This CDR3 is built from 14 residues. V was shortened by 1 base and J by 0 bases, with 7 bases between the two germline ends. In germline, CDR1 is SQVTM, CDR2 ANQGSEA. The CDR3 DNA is TGCAGCGTTGAAGGAGGGGTCTCTGGAAACACCATATATTTT. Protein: CSVEGGVSGNTIYF.

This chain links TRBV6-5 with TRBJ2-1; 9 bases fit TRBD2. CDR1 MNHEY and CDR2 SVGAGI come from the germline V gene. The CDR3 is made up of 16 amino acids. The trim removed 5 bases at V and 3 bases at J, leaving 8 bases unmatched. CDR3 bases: TGTGCCAGCAGTCCAACAGCGGGAGGAGTCTACAATGAGCAGTTCTTC. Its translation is CASSPTAGGVYNEQFF.

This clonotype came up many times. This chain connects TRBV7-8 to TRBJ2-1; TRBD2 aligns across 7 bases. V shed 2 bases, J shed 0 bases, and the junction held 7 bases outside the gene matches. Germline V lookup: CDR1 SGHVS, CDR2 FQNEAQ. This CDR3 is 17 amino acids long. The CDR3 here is CASSLLHGRSSYNEQFF. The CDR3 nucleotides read TGTGCCAGCAGCTTACTCCACGGGAGGAGCTCCTACAATGAGCAGTTCTTC.

CDR3 sequence: CASSNSAGQYNEQFF. The CDR3 DNA follows: TGTGCCAGCAGCAACTCAGCGGGGCAATACAATGAGCAGTTCTTC. The rearrangement links TRBV12-3 or TRBV12-4 to TRBJ2-1; 7 bases agree with TRBD2. V shed 6 bases and J 4 bases; nucleotides not matched to a gene: 9. The CDR3 covers 15 residues.

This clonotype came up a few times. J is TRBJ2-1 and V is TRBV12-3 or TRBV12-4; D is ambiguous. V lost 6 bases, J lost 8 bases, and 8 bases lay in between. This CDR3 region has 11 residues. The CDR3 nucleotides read TGTGCCAGCAGGTGGGGATATGAGCAGTTCTTC. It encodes CASRWGYEQFF.

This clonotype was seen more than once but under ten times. Written as DNA, the CDR3 is TGTGCCAGCAGCTTAAGGGGACAATCTCAAGAGACCCAGTACTTC. Translated: CASSLRGQSQETQYF. The rearrangement links TRBV7-3 to TRBJ2-5; tentatively, D is TRBD1 (6 bases). The germline V gene has CDR1 SGHTA and CDR2 FQGTGA. Trimming took off 1 base at V and 2 bases at J, with 11 bases between the two ends. This CDR3 is 15 amino acids long.

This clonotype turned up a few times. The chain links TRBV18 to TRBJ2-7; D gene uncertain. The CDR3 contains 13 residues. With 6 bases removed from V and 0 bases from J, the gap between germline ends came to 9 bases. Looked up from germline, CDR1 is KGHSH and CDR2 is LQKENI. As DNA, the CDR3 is TGTGCCAGCTCCGGTCGGAGCTCCTACGAGCAGTACTTC. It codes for CASSGRSSYEQYF.

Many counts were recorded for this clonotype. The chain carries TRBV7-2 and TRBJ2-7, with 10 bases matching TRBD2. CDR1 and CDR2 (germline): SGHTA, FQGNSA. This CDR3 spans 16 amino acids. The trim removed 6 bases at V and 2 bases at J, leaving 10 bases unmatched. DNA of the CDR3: TGTGCCAGCAGGAACCGAGCGGGAGGGGGAACCTACGAGCAGTACTTC. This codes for CASRNRAGGGTYEQYF.

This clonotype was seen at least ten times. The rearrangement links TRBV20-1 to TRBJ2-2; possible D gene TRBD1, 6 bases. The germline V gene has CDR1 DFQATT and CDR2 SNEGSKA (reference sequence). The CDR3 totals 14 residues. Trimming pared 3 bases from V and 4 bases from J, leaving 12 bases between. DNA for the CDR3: TGCAGTGCTAGGGGGGCTGTTGGCACCGGGGAGCTGTTTTTT. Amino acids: CSARGAVGTGELFF.

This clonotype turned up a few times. The CDR3 coding sequence is TGTGCCAGCAGTTACTCTACAGGGGGGCCACGCCACGAGCAGTACTTC. Translating gives CASSYSTGGPRHEQYF. The chain recombines TRBV6-2 or TRBV6-3 with TRBJ2-7, with TRBD1 identical over 8 bases. The V gene end was trimmed by 0 bases and the J gene end by 5 bases; junction bases not matched to a gene: 9. Germline V CDR1 and CDR2: MNHEY, SVGEGT. CDR3 length: 16 amino acids.

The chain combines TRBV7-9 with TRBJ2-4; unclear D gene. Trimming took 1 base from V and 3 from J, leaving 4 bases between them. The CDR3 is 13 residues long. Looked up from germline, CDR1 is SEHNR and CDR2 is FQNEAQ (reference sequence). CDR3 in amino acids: CASSLGHKNIQYF. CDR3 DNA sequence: TGTGCCAGCAGCTTAGGGCACAAAAACATTCAGTACTTC.

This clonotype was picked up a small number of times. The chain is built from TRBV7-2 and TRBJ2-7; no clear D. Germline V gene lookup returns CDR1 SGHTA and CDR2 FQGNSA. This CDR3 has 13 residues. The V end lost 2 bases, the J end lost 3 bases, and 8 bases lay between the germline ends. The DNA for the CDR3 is TGTGCCAGCAGCTTATATCGCGACTACGAGCAGTACTTC. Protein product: CASSLYRDYEQYF.

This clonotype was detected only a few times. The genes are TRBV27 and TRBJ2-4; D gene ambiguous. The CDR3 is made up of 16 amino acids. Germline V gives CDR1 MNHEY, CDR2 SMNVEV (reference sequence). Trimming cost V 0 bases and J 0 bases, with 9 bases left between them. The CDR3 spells CASSLSVGVAKNIQYF. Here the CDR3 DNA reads TGTGCCAGCAGTTTATCTGTCGGTGTAGCCAAAAACATTCAGTACTTC.

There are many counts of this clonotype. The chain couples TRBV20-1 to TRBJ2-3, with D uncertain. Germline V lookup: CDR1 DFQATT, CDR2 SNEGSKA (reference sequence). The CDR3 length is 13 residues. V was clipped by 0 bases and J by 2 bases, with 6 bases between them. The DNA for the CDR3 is TGCAGTGCTAGAGAAACTTACACAGATACGCAGTATTTT. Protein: CSARETYTDTQYF.